These T cell receptor beta chains were read from a single sample in a study of blood T cell repertoires in COVID-19. This table comes from immunoSEQ multiplex PCR, and its TCRdb copy is limited to in-frame clones, with some not included. The sample records about 240,000 clones, around 90% being singletons. The sample was peripheral blood. The receptors shown here come from a man aged 60-69 years who had recovered from COVID-19. CDR3s include the opening cysteine and the closing phenylalanine or tryptophan. D genes are given only for firm matches. Clone size is given for some rows only: seen once, a few or many times, or a class if the clone is expanded.

V gene: TRBV6-2/TRBV6-3; J gene: TRBJ1-2; clone size: once; D gene: NA; CDR3 protein: CASSYSSRYYGYTF; CDR3 DNA: TGTGCCAGCAGTTACTCGTCGCGTTACTATGGCTACACCTTC
V gene: TRBV25-1; J gene: TRBJ2-7; clone size: NA; D gene: NA; CDR3 protein: CASSESLPGRHEQYF; CDR3 DNA: TGTGCCAGCAGTGAATCTTTGCCGGGGAGGCACGAGCAGTACTTC
V gene: TRBV28; J gene: TRBJ1-1; clone size: once; D gene: TRBD1; CDR3 protein: CASSLLDRAVAFF; CDR3 DNA: TGTGCCAGCAGTTTATTGGACAGGGCTGTTGCTTTCTTT
V gene: TRBV5-5; J gene: TRBJ2-2; clone size: NA; D gene: NA; CDR3 protein: CASSLFWGDTGELFF; CDR3 DNA: TGTGCCAGCAGCCTATTCTGGGGAGACACCGGGGAGCTGTTTTTT
V gene: TRBV16; J gene: TRBJ1-2; clone size: NA; D gene: TRBD1; CDR3 protein: CASSPPSTGQGVGYGYTF; CDR3 DNA: TGTGCCAGCAGCCCACCCTCGACCGGACAGGGGGTAGGCTATGGCTACACCTTC
V gene: TRBV3-1/TRBV3-2; J gene: TRBJ1-1; clone size: few; D gene: NA; CDR3 protein: CASSQNPFGGTEAFF; CDR3 DNA: TGTGCCAGCAGCCAAAACCCGTTCGGGGGCACTGAAGCTTTCTTT
V gene: TRBV14; J gene: TRBJ2-3; clone size: NA; D gene: NA; CDR3 protein: CASSLSRGSDTQYF; CDR3 DNA: TGTGCCAGCAGCCTCTCTCGGGGGTCAGATACGCAGTATTTT
V gene: TRBV6-5; J gene: TRBJ1-4; clone size: NA; D gene: NA; CDR3 protein: CAIQGTTNEKLFF; CDR3 DNA: TGTGCCATTCAGGGGACAACTAATGAAAAACTGTTTTTT
V gene: TRBV5-1; J gene: TRBJ2-2; clone size: NA; D gene: TRBD1; CDR3 protein: CASSLIGQGVHGELFF; CDR3 DNA: TGCGCCAGCAGCTTGATAGGACAGGGGGTTCACGGGGAGCTGTTTTTT
V gene: TRBV19; J gene: TRBJ1-3; clone size: NA; D gene: NA; CDR3 protein: CASSIGPGSLSGNTIYF; CDR3 DNA: TGTGCCAGTAGTATAGGTCCGGGGAGCTTGTCCGGAAACACCATATATTTT
V gene: TRBV19; J gene: TRBJ1-2; clone size: NA; D gene: NA; CDR3 protein: CASSPRRTGGYTF; CDR3 DNA: TGTGCCAGTAGTCCCCGCAGGACTGGTGGCTACACCTTC
V gene: TRBV20-1; J gene: TRBJ1-1; clone size: NA; D gene: NA; CDR3 protein: CSSGQNTEAFF; CDR3 DNA: TGCAGCTCCGGACAGAACACTGAAGCTTTCTTT
V gene: TRBV5-1; J gene: TRBJ2-2; clone size: NA; D gene: TRBD2; CDR3 protein: CASSGSGGAHTGELFF; CDR3 DNA: TGCGCCAGCAGCGGTAGCGGGGGGGCTCACACCGGGGAGCTGTTTTTT